Below, 29 T cell receptor beta chains from the same sample are listed, as sequenced in a study of T cells in Graves' hyperthyroidism and ophthalmopathy (dated by TCRdb to the late 2010s). To prepare the library, multiplex PCR was applied. Sequenced using an Illumina HiSeq 2000. The TCR beta CDR3 regions were amplified from RNA transcripts. For the first round of RT-PCR on the TCR CDR3, the HTBI primer set was used together with the Qiagen OneStep RT-PCR kit. TCRdb redid the processing of the public reads, applying fastp at Q25 and MiXCR, and retained in-frame beta chains. Identical CDR3 protein sequences are pooled into one entry, listed with their most common genes and DNA. The sample includes hundreds of thousands of distinct CDR3 sequences, with about 15% observed a single time. The top ten clonotypes cover roughly a quarter of the sample. The specimen was blood. Source of these receptors: a woman aged 18-35 years with Graves' hyperthyroidism that later progressed to Graves' ophthalmopathy.

This clonotype was picked up many times. This rearrangement joins TRBV29-1 to TRBJ2-3, with 11 bases lining up with TRBD1. Per the germline V gene, CDR1 is SQVTM and CDR2 is ANQGSEA. V gave up 4 bases and J gave up 3 bases; unmatched junction bases: 3. The CDR3 contains 14 residues. The DNA for the CDR3 is TGCAGCGTTGGGACAGGGGGCATGACAGATACGCAGTATTTT. This translates into CSVGTGGMTDTQYF.

The V call is TRBV7-9, the J call TRBJ1-1; D gene ambiguous. The germline V gene has CDR1 SEHNR and CDR2 FQNEAQ (reference sequence). CDR3 length: 11 residues. V was clipped by 3 bases and J by 8 bases, with 7 bases between them. CDR3 sequence: CASSFLGEAFF. The CDR3 nucleotides are TGTGCCAGCAGCTTTTTGGGAGAAGCTTTCTTT. The variable domain in full, completed from reference TRBV7-9 and TRBJ1-1, reads DTGVSQNPRHKITKRGQNVTFRCDPISEHNRLYWYRQTLGQGPEFLTYFQNEAQLEKSRLLSDRFSAERPKGSFSTLEIQRTEQGDSAMYLCASSFLGEAFFGQGTRLTVV.

This clonotype was detected a few times. The rearrangement uses TRBV27 and TRBJ2-5, with 9 bases aligning to TRBD2. V trimming: 4 bases; J trimming: 4 bases; junction bases outside the gene matches: 10. This CDR3 has 16 amino acids. Germline CDR1 is MNHEY and CDR2 is SMNVEV (reference sequence). The CDR3 spells CASSSTVAGEGETQYF. In DNA form, the CDR3 reads TGTGCCAGCAGTTCAACGGTAGCGGGAGAGGGAGAGACCCAGTACTTC.

Many counts were recorded for this clonotype. This chain uses TRBV27 with TRBJ1-1, with D possibly TRBD1 on 6 matching bases. CDR1 and CDR2 from the germline V gene are MNHEY and SMNVEV (reference sequence). V gave up 6 bases and J gave up 4 bases, with 12 bases separating them. CDR3 size: 13 residues. DNA of the CDR3: TGTGCCAGCAGCAACCAGGGGATCACTGAAGCTTTCTTT. Its protein product is CASSNQGITEAFF.

This clonotype has at least ten counts. The genes are TRBV14 and TRBJ1-2; D is unresolved. Germline V gene sequence: CDR1 SGHDN, CDR2 FVKESK. The CDR3 contains 14 residues. V was clipped by 5 bases and J by 3 bases, with 13 bases between them. This CDR3 reads CASSSQGSYYGYTF. CDR3 coding DNA: TGTGCCAGCAGCTCGCAAGGGTCTTACTATGGCTACACCTTC. Full variable domain (missing parts from reference TRBV14 and TRBJ1-2): EAGVTQFPSHSVIEKGQTVTLRCDPISGHDNLYWYRRVMGKEIKFLLHFVKESKQDESGMPNNRFLAERTGGTYSTLKVQPAELEDSGVYFCASSSQGSYYGYTFGSGTRLTVV.

This clonotype has more than one count but fewer than ten. The DNA for the CDR3 is TGTGCCAGTAGTATAACCCTCCGACGCCAGCCCCAGCATTTT. It encodes CASSITLRRQPQHF. This chain connects TRBV19 to TRBJ1-5; the D is unclear. The germline V and J ends were trimmed by 2 bases and 7 bases, with 12 bases remaining between them. This CDR3 has 14 residues. The germline V gene encodes CDR1 LNHDA and CDR2 SQIVND (reference sequence).

This clonotype was observed many times. J is TRBJ2-1 and V is TRBV9; 10 positions match TRBD2. The CDR3 totals 16 residues. Germline-derived CDR1 and CDR2 are SGDLS and YYNGEE. J gave up 6 bases and V 0 bases, and 6 bases lay outside the gene matches. DNA of the CDR3: TGTGCCAGCAGCGTAGCCTTAGCGGGAGGAGGCAATGAGCAGTTCTTC. Translated, it gives CASSVALAGGGNEQFF.

This clonotype was detected many times. The J gene is TRBJ2-1, the V gene TRBV18; D gene ambiguous. V lost 3 bases and J lost 6, with 21 bases in between. CDR1 is KGHSH and CDR2 is LQKENI in the germline V gene. This CDR3 is 17 amino acids long. The chain's CDR3 is CASSPVPGLGIGNEQFF. Here the CDR3 DNA reads TGTGCCAGCTCACCCGTTCCTGGGTTAGGTATAGGCAATGAGCAGTTCTTC.

This clonotype was found many times. The chain has TRBV20-1 and TRBJ2-7; D may be TRBD2 (5 bases). Germline CDR1 reads DFQATT; CDR2 reads SNEGSKA (reference sequence). The germline V and J ends were trimmed by 8 bases and 6 bases, with 23 bases remaining between them. The CDR3 totals 14 residues. CDR3 sequence reads: CSILRGTQRIEQYF. The CDR3 DNA reads as TGCAGTATCTTACGGGGAACCCAGCGGATCGAGCAGTACTTC.

This clonotype was observed at least ten times. The gene calls are TRBV3-1 and TRBJ1-1; D is perhaps TRBD1 (6 bases). V shed 2 bases and J shed 11 bases, with 12 bases lying between them. The CDR3 contains 12 residues. From germline, CDR1 is LGHDT and CDR2 YNNKEL (reference sequence). The CDR3 DNA sequence: TGTGCCAGCAGCCAAATGGACAGAGCGGCTTTCTTT. It codes for CASSQMDRAAFF.

This clonotype was counted many times. The CDR3 region is CASSLTTSGSADTQYF. CDR3 in DNA: TGCGCCAGCAGCTTAACGACTAGCGGGAGTGCAGATACGCAGTATTTT. The rearrangement joins TRBV5-1 to TRBJ2-3; the match to TRBD2 covers 12 bases. Germline loops: CDR1 SGHRS, CDR2 YFSETQ. Losses at the gene ends were 2 bases for V and 4 bases for J; bases not matched to a gene: 5. The CDR3 runs to 16 residues.

This clonotype was seen many times. The chain combines TRBV7-9 with TRBJ1-1; D gene unclear. CDR1 is SEHNR and CDR2 is FQNEAQ in the germline V gene (reference sequence). V lost 4 bases and J lost 5, with 14 bases in between. This CDR3 contains 14 residues. CDR3 sequence: CASSSTMRETEAFF. The CDR3 region has the DNA TGTGCCAGCAGCTCTACAATGAGGGAGACTGAAGCTTTCTTT.

The genes are TRBV9 and TRBJ2-3, with 8 nucleotides matching TRBD2. The CDR3 is 16 amino acids. J gave up 6 bases and V 0 bases, and 9 bases lay outside the gene matches. The germline V gene has CDR1 SGDLS and CDR2 YYNGEE. The CDR3 loop reads CASSVAWGLEVDTQYF. The CDR3 region has the DNA TGTGCCAGCAGCGTAGCTTGGGGACTAGAGGTGGATACGCAGTATTTT.

In regard to this clonotype: It may be a read error: a sequence one base away is much more abundant. The V call is TRBV12-3 or TRBV12-4, the J call TRBJ2-7; D not resolved. The CDR3 length is 10 residues. In DNA, the CDR3 is TGTGCCAGCGACCCGCTCGAGCGGTACTTC. Protein product: CASDPLERYF.

This clonotype has just a few counts. The chain carries TRBV20-1 and TRBJ2-7; either TRBD1 or TRBD2 may supply D (5 bases each). This CDR3 is 15 amino acids long. Germline V gives CDR1 DFQATT, CDR2 SNEGSKA (reference sequence). Trimming removed 0 bases from V and 3 bases from J, with 15 bases in between. The CDR3 reads CSARDIDRGLYEQYF. The CDR3 DNA reads TGCAGTGCTAGAGACATTGATCGGGGCCTCTACGAGCAGTACTTC.

This clonotype occurred once. The V and J genes are TRBV5-1 and TRBJ1-1; D uncertain. Germline V gives CDR1 SGHRS, CDR2 YFSETQ. Trimming took off 0 bases at V and 1 base at J, with 10 bases between the two ends. The CDR3 totals 15 residues. As DNA, the CDR3 is TGCGCCAGCAGCTTGGTGGCACAGTCGAACACTGAAGCTTTCTTT. It yields the protein CASSLVAQSNTEAFF.

With respect to this clonotype: A junction boundary mismatches the germline segment, possibly from a read error. The DNA of the CDR3 is TGTGCCAGCAGCTTAGCGGGGTTATACAATAAGCAGTTCTTC. This gives the protein CASSLAGLYNKQFF. This chain links TRBV7-8 with TRBJ2-1; D unclear. In germline, CDR1 is SGHVS, CDR2 FQNEAQ. CDR3 length equals 14 residues.

This clonotype was picked up many times. The chain combines TRBV24-1 with TRBJ2-5; 7 bases are shared with TRBD1. Germline CDR1 reads KGHDR; CDR2 reads SFDVKD. V dropped 5 bases and J dropped 5; count of bases not matched to a gene: 7. This CDR3 is 14 amino acids long. The CDR3 spells CATSGRTGPETQYF. DNA of the CDR3: TGTGCCACCAGTGGAAGGACAGGTCCGGAGACCCAGTACTTC.

The chain carries TRBV7-6 and TRBJ2-3; no reliable D call. Trimming took 2 bases from V and 4 from J, leaving 7 bases between them. CDR1 SGHVS and CDR2 FNYEAQ come from the germline V gene. The CDR3 contains 13 residues. The CDR3 DNA is TGTGCCAGCAGCTTAAACGTCCCAGATACGCAGTATTTT. It specifies CASSLNVPDTQYF.

At least ten counts were recorded for this clonotype. This sequence joins TRBV12-3 or TRBV12-4 and TRBJ1-4; D gene ambiguous. The CDR3 extends over 13 amino acids. The V and J ends lost 2 bases and 7 bases respectively, with 8 bases between them. CDR3 loop: CASSLRGFEKLFF. CDR3 DNA sequence: TGTGCCAGCAGTTTAAGAGGGTTTGAAAAACTGTTTTTT.

This clonotype was seen at least ten times. The chain employs TRBV9 and TRBJ2-1; D gene unclear. The V end lost 0 bases, the J end lost 1 base, and 8 bases lay between the germline ends. CDR3 length: 15 amino acids. The germline V gene encodes CDR1 SGDLS and CDR2 YYNGEE. CDR3 bases: TGTGCCAGCAGCGTAGAGGACCTGTCCTACAATGAGCAGTTCTTC. Protein sequence: CASSVEDLSYNEQFF.

The chain uses TRBV28 and TRBJ2-7, with D tentatively TRBD2 (5 bases). The CDR3 runs to 16 residues. Trimming removed 5 bases from V and 0 bases from J, with 17 bases in between. CDR1 MDHEN and CDR2 SYDVKM come from the germline V gene. The CDR3 here is CASSPSPDWSSYEQYF. The CDR3 coding sequence is TGTGCCAGCAGTCCCTCCCCGGACTGGAGCTCCTACGAGCAGTACTTC.

Details on this clonotype: A junction boundary mismatches the germline segment, possibly from a read error. The J gene is TRBJ1-1, the V gene TRBV24-1, with TRBD1 matching 8 bases. Germline lookup yields CDR1 KGHDR and CDR2 SFDVKD. This CDR3 has 15 amino acids. The CDR3 nucleotides are TGTGCCAGCAGTTTAAAGGGACAGGTGAACACTGAAGCTTTCTTT. Translating it yields CASSLKGQVNTEAFF.

The table lists this clonotype with many counts. The chain combines TRBV24-1 with TRBJ2-1, with 14 bases that match TRBD2. CDR1 and CDR2 (germline): KGHDR, SFDVKD. There are 16 residues in the CDR3. V lost 10 bases to trimming and J lost 6 bases; unmatched junction nucleotides: 10. CDR3: CATETLGLAGGNEQFF. The CDR3 nucleotides are TGTGCCACAGAGACCTTAGGACTAGCGGGAGGCAATGAGCAGTTCTTC.

This clonotype was counted many times. The gene calls are TRBV5-1 and TRBJ2-1, with 7 nucleotides matching TRBD2. This CDR3 is built from 16 residues. V shed 0 bases, J shed 4 bases, and the junction held 7 bases outside the gene matches. CDR1 SGHRS and CDR2 YFSETQ come from the germline V gene. CDR3 in DNA: TGCGCCAGCAGCTTGGCCTTAAGGCGGGAGTACAATGAGCAGTTCTTC. Protein sequence: CASSLALRREYNEQFF.

This clonotype was seen repeatedly, ten times or more. V usage is TRBV2 and J usage is TRBJ2-4; 12 positions match TRBD2. The CDR3 covers 14 residues. V was pared by 8 bases and J by 4 bases, with 3 bases of the junction left unmatched. Per the germline V gene, CDR1 is SNHLY and CDR2 is FYNNEI. The CDR3 sequence: CASAGLAGKNIQYF. CDR3 nucleotide sequence: TGTGCCAGCGCCGGACTAGCGGGAAAAAACATTCAGTACTTC.

This clonotype has more than one count but fewer than ten. V is TRBV7-8 and J is TRBJ2-4; D is unresolved. Trimming removed 0 bases from V and 0 bases from J, with 12 bases in between. CDR3 size: 17 residues. The germline gives CDR1 SGHVS, CDR2 FQNEAQ. The CDR3 bases are TGTGCCAGCAGCTTAGCGACCAGGAGTCTAGCCAAAAACATTCAGTACTTC. Residues: CASSLATRSLAKNIQYF.

The V call is TRBV6-2 or TRBV6-3, the J call TRBJ2-3, with D perhaps TRBD2 (6 bases). Trimming pared 5 bases from V and 3 bases from J, leaving 18 bases between. The germline gives CDR1 MNHEY, CDR2 SVGEGT. This CDR3 contains 16 residues. The DNA of the CDR3 is TGTGCCAGCAGTCCCGGGTGGTACGGGAGAACAGATACGCAGTATTTT. This translates into CASSPGWYGRTDTQYF.

A few counts support this clonotype. The chain employs TRBV10-3 and TRBJ2-1, with 11 bases matching TRBD2. This CDR3 has 20 residues. Germline V gives CDR1 ENHRY, CDR2 SYGVKD. The V gene end was trimmed by 2 bases and the J gene end by 0 bases; junction bases not matched to a gene: 12. CDR3 nucleotides: TGTGCCATCAGTGAGCGGGGACTAGCGGAAGTACGGGTCTCCTACAATGAGCAGTTCTTC. Its protein product is CAISERGLAEVRVSYNEQFF.